These 30 T cell receptor beta chains originate from one sample sequenced in a study of T cell repertoires in cytomegalovirus infection. TCRdb re-called the reads through MiXCR, storing one row per CDR3 protein. The sample consists of about 150,000 distinct CDR3 sequences, around 24% of them appearing once. The sequenced sample consisted of PBMCs. The receptors stem from a human donor in good health (CMV status not recorded). Some clones in this sample may be carry-over from other donors' samples.

The V gene is TRBV7-9, the J gene TRBJ1-1; possible D gene TRBD1, 5 bases. In germline, CDR1 is SEHNR, CDR2 FQNEAQ (reference sequence). Trimming removed 1 base from V and 3 bases from J, with 12 bases in between. This CDR3 spans 15 amino acids. CDR3 DNA: TGTGCCAGCAGCTTAGGGGGCGCAGCGGACACTGAAGCTTTCTTT. It specifies CASSLGGAADTEAFF.

This clonotype was found a few times. The V gene is TRBV7-9, the J gene TRBJ2-7, with D possibly matching TRBD2 (6 bases). The V end lost 4 bases, the J end lost 2 bases, and 12 bases lay between the germline ends. Germline loops: CDR1 SEHNR, CDR2 FQNEAQ (reference sequence). This CDR3 spans 14 amino acids. CDR3 sequence: CASSSEGSPYEQYF. The CDR3 DNA reads TGTGCCAGCAGCTCGGAGGGGTCTCCCTACGAGCAGTACTTC.

This clonotype was counted between two and nine times. CDR3 DNA: TGTGCCAGCAGTTTCCCCCGGGGGGGGGTCCAGCATTTT. Protein sequence: CASSFPRGGVQHF. This chain joins TRBV12-3 or TRBV12-4 and TRBJ1-5, with D tentatively TRBD1 (5 bases). V lost 3 bases, J lost 12 bases, and 15 bases lay in between. This CDR3 has 13 residues.

In DNA form, the CDR3 reads TGTGCCAGCAGCCACGTCCCGGGCGGCGGGGAGCTGTTTTTT. This encodes CASSHVPGGGELFF. The chain recombines TRBV14 with TRBJ2-2; no clear D gene. Between the trimmed V and J ends, which lost 3 bases and 7 bases, there was a span of 12 bases. Germline V gene data show CDR1 as SGHDN and CDR2 as FVKESK. The CDR3 has 14 residues.

Many counts were recorded for this clonotype. The chain combines TRBV7-2 with TRBJ2-7; 14 positions match TRBD2. CDR1 is SGHTA and CDR2 is FQGNSA in the germline V gene. The trim removed 5 bases at V and 5 bases at J, leaving 5 bases unmatched. The CDR3 consists of 15 residues. The CDR3 loop reads CASSHSGLAGDEQYF. In DNA, the CDR3 is TGTGCCAGCAGCCATTCGGGACTAGCGGGAGACGAGCAGTACTTC.

The chain has TRBV7-9 and TRBJ2-3; maybe TRBD2 (6 bases). V was trimmed by 5 bases and J by 4 bases, leaving 10 bases between them. From germline, CDR1 is SEHNR and CDR2 FQNEAQ (reference sequence). The CDR3 covers 13 residues. The CDR3 loop is CASSRLGSDTQYF. CDR3 nucleotides: TGTGCCAGCAGCCGACTAGGCTCAGATACGCAGTATTTT. The full variable domain, with the rest looked up from reference TRBV7-9 and TRBJ2-3, is DTGVSQNPRHKITKRGQNVTFRCDPISEHNRLYWYRQTLGQGPEFLTYFQNEAQLEKSRLLSDRFSAERPKGSFSTLEIQRTEQGDSAMYLCASSRLGSDTQYFGPGTRLTVL.

With respect to this clonotype: This sequence may be a read error, since a much larger clone differs from it by one base. V gene TRBV7-6 combines with J gene TRBJ1-2, with D unclear. Germline-derived CDR1 and CDR2 are SGHVS and FNYEAQ. The length of the CDR3 is 13 residues. This CDR3 reads CDSSLVAAYGYTF. CDR3 DNA: TGTGACAGCAGCTTAGTGGCAGCCTATGGCTACACCTTC.

This clonotype showed up many times. The chain has TRBV7-8 and TRBJ1-5, with 8 bases fitting TRBD1. CDR1 and CDR2 from the germline V gene are SGHVS and FQNEAQ. Trimming removed 2 bases from V and 4 bases from J; junction bases left unmatched: 10. The CDR3 length is 17 residues. This CDR3 is CASSLYTGGEGNQPQHF. In DNA, the CDR3 is TGTGCCAGCAGCTTATACACAGGGGGAGAGGGGAATCAGCCCCAGCATTTT.

The rearrangement joins TRBV7-3 to TRBJ2-1, with D possibly being TRBD2 (6 bases). Germline values: CDR1 SGHTA, CDR2 FQGTGA. The CDR3 sequence is 14 residues long. The V end was cut by 5 bases, the J end by 10 bases, with 18 bases between. CDR3 protein: CASSRDQIRGEQFF. The CDR3 DNA sequence: TGTGCCAGCAGCCGAGATCAAATTCGGGGGGAGCAGTTCTTC.

V is TRBV6-2 or TRBV6-3 and J is TRBJ1-2; D is possibly TRBD1 (6 bases). The CDR3 contains 14 residues. Germline V gene data show CDR1 as MNHEY and CDR2 as SVGEGT. V was clipped by 7 bases and J by 2 bases, with 14 bases between them. The CDR3 DNA reads TGTGCCAGCACCAGGGGAAATGTGAACTATGGCTACACCTTC. It encodes CASTRGNVNYGYTF.

V and J are TRBV6-6 and TRBJ2-5, with unresolved D. Germline CDR1 is MNHNY and CDR2 is SVGAGI (reference sequence). This CDR3 is 11 amino acids long. V dropped 7 bases and J dropped 2 bases, with 5 bases sitting between them. The CDR3 nucleotides are TGTGCCAGCACCTTTCAAGAGACCCAGTACTTC. Amino acids: CASTFQETQYF.

This clonotype was recorded many times. This sequence joins TRBV7-2 and TRBJ2-5; D might be TRBD1 (8 bases). Germline assignment: CDR1 SGHTA and CDR2 FQGNSA. Trimming removed 1 base from V and 7 bases from J, with 19 bases in between. This CDR3 is 16 amino acids long. CDR3 sequence: CASSLESGGGGGTQYF. CDR3 sequence (DNA): TGTGCCAGCAGCTTAGAATCAGGGGGCGGGGGTGGGACCCAGTACTTC.

This clonotype was picked up many times. The V gene is TRBV28, the J gene TRBJ1-5; no clear D. V dropped 6 bases and J dropped 5 bases, with 14 bases sitting between them. This CDR3 is built from 14 residues. Germline assignment: CDR1 MDHEN and CDR2 SYDVKM. The CDR3 DNA is TGTGCCAGCAGCCCGAGACGCCCGGATCAGCCCCAGCATTTT. It is translated as CASSPRRPDQPQHF.

The CDR3 DNA sequence: TGTGCCAGTAGTATAATCCCACAAGAGACCCAGTACTTC. Its protein is CASSIIPQETQYF. The chain combines TRBV19 with TRBJ2-5; D uncertain. V lost 2 bases to trimming and J lost 2 bases, with 6 bases between them. CDR1 and CDR2 from the germline V gene are LNHDA and SQIVND (reference sequence). The CDR3 covers 13 residues. The variable domain in full, with the rest retrieved from reference TRBV19 and TRBJ2-5, is DGGITQSPKYLFRKEGQNVTLSCEQNLNHDAMYWYRQDPGQGLRLIYYSQIVNDFQKGDIAEGYSVSREKKESFPLTVTSAQKNPTAFYLCASSIIPQETQYFGPGTRLLVL.

As regards this clonotype: One base away lies a much larger clone, so this may be a sequencing read error. V gene TRBV7-2 combines with J gene TRBJ2-7, with D perhaps matching TRBD2 (6 bases). From germline, CDR1 is SGHTA and CDR2 FQGNSA. The length of the CDR3 is 15 residues. CDR3 nucleotides: TGTGCCAGCAGCCCATCCCTAGCGCGCTACTACCAGCAGTACTTC. Translated: CASSPSLARYYQQYF.

In this sample, this clonotype turned up many times. This sequence joins TRBV7-2 and TRBJ1-3; no clear D gene. The CDR3 extends over 13 amino acids. Germline V lookup: CDR1 SGHTA, CDR2 FQGNSA. The V and J ends lost 5 bases and 4 bases respectively, with 9 bases between them. DNA for the CDR3: TGTGCCAGCAGCCGATGGATCGGAAACACCATATATTTT. It translates to CASSRWIGNTIYF.

The V gene is TRBV15, the J gene TRBJ2-5; D not resolved. The ends were cut back, 6 bases at V and 5 bases at J, with 13 bases in the middle. CDR3 length: 13 amino acids. Germline CDR1 and CDR2: LNHNV and YYDKDF (reference sequence). CDR3 DNA: TGTGCCACCAGTGGGGAAAGGACCGAGACCCAGTACTTC. Translation gives CATSGERTETQYF. Full variable domain (rest looked up from reference TRBV15 and TRBJ2-5): DAMVIQNPRYQVTQFGKPVTLSCSQTLNHNVMYWYQQKSSQAPKLLFHYYDKDFNNEADTPDNFQSRRPNTSFCFLDIRSPGLGDTAMYLCATSGERTETQYFGPGTRLLVL.

This clonotype was found many times. The CDR3 DNA follows: TGTGCCAGCAGCGACTTGACAGCATCCTACGAGCAGTACTTC. Translating it yields CASSDLTASYEQYF. The chain carries TRBV7-2 and TRBJ2-7; D might be TRBD1 (5 bases). The germline CDR1 and CDR2 sequences are SGHTA and FQGNSA. The ends were cut back, 5 bases at V and 1 base at J, with 12 bases in the middle. This CDR3 region has 14 residues.

A few counts support this clonotype. This chain joins TRBV7-2 and TRBJ2-1; 11 bases match TRBD2. CDR1 is SGHTA and CDR2 is FQGNSA in the germline V gene. Trimming at V came to 5 bases and at J to 4 bases, leaving 4 bases not matched to a gene. The length of the CDR3 is 15 residues. The CDR3 DNA reads as TGTGCCAGCAGCCCGGGACTAGCGGTATACAATGAGCAGTTCTTC. Translation: CASSPGLAVYNEQFF.

The chain carries TRBV20-1 and TRBJ1-2, with D perhaps TRBD1 (6 bases). The CDR3 contains 13 residues. Per germline, CDR1 DFQATT and CDR2 SNEGSKA (reference sequence). Trimming removed 2 bases from V and 8 bases from J, with 15 bases in between. The CDR3 protein is CSARSYRVLGYTF. Here the CDR3 DNA reads TGCAGTGCTAGATCTTACAGGGTATTGGGCTACACCTTC.

This clonotype was recorded many times. The V gene is TRBV7-9, the J gene TRBJ2-3; D possibly corresponds to TRBD1 (8 bases). Per the germline V gene, CDR1 is SEHNR and CDR2 is FQNEAQ (reference sequence). Trimming removed 3 bases from V and 4 bases from J, with 14 bases in between. CDR3 size: 15 residues. CDR3 in amino acids: CASSFGQGGSDTQYF. The DNA for the CDR3 is TGTGCCAGCAGCTTTGGACAGGGAGGGTCAGATACGCAGTATTTT.

The table lists this clonotype with a few counts. The DNA of the CDR3 is TGTGCCAGTAGATTCCGGGACAGCTTGAACACTGAAGCTTTCTTT. It specifies CASRFRDSLNTEAFF. The chain recombines TRBV19 with TRBJ1-1, with 7 bases aligning to TRBD1. The CDR3 length is 15 residues. V lost 6 bases to trimming and J lost 0 bases; unmatched junction nucleotides: 7. CDR1 and CDR2 (germline): LNHDA, SQIVND (reference sequence).

Many counts were recorded for this clonotype. CDR3 DNA: TGCAGTGCTAGAGGGGCTAGCGGGGGGGCCGCGTACGAGCAGTACTTC. Amino acid sequence: CSARGASGGAAYEQYF. The chain uses TRBV20-1 and TRBJ2-7; 12 bases align to TRBD2. This CDR3 has 16 amino acids. The trim removed 1 base at V and 4 bases at J, leaving 8 bases unmatched. The germline V gene has CDR1 DFQATT and CDR2 SNEGSKA (reference sequence).

The gene calls are TRBV29-1 and TRBJ1-3; D is perhaps TRBD1 (6 bases). CDR1 and CDR2 from the germline V gene are SQVTM and ANQGSEA. This CDR3 is 15 amino acids long. Trimming cost V 3 bases and J 1 base, with 13 bases left between them. The CDR3: CSVEKGGNSGNTIYF. Here the CDR3 DNA reads TGCAGCGTTGAGAAGGGGGGGAATTCTGGAAACACCATATATTTT.

This chain links TRBV15 with TRBJ1-2; the D is unclear. The CDR3 totals 14 residues. V lost 0 bases, J lost 3 bases, and 8 bases lay in between. Germline CDR1 and CDR2: LNHNV and YYDKDF (reference sequence). CDR3 sequence (DNA): TGTGCCACCAGCAGAGACCAAGCGGACTATGGCTACACCTTC. This translates into CATSRDQADYGYTF. The whole variable domain, filled in from reference TRBV15 and TRBJ1-2, reads DAMVIQNPRYQVTQFGKPVTLSCSQTLNHNVMYWYQQKSSQAPKLLFHYYDKDFNNEADTPDNFQSRRPNTSFCFLDIRSPGLGDTAMYLCATSRDQADYGYTFGSGTRLTVV.

This clonotype was observed a handful of times. V gene TRBV28 combines with J gene TRBJ2-1; D may be TRBD1 (6 bases). The germline CDR1 and CDR2 sequences are MDHEN and SYDVKM. This CDR3 region has 17 residues. V gave up 5 bases and J gave up 0 bases, with 17 bases separating them. The CDR3 here is CASSPLGQTVSYNEQFF. The CDR3 nucleotides read TGTGCCAGCAGTCCCCTCGGACAGACAGTCTCCTACAATGAGCAGTTCTTC.

This clonotype has at least ten counts. The V call is TRBV7-2, the J call TRBJ2-5; no firm D call. Trimming cost V 3 bases and J 3 bases, with 2 bases left between them. The CDR3 contains 11 residues. Germline V CDR1 and CDR2: SGHTA, FQGNSA. CDR3 coding DNA: TGTGCCAGCAGCTTCAAAGAGACCCAGTACTTC. Its translation: CASSFKETQYF.

The V and J genes are TRBV4-1 and TRBJ2-1; D perhaps matches TRBD1 (6 bases). The CDR3 length is 17 residues. V gave up 2 bases and J gave up 0 bases, with 14 bases separating them. Germline V gives CDR1 MGHRA, CDR2 YSYEKL. The CDR3 DNA reads as TGCGCCAGCAGCCAACCAGGGGCCGAGAGCTCCTACAATGAGCAGTTCTTC. Its translation is CASSQPGAESSYNEQFF.

This chain links TRBV7-6 with TRBJ2-3, with 8 bases matching TRBD2. The CDR3 length is 16 residues. Trimming at V came to 4 bases and at J to 3 bases, leaving 9 bases not matched to a gene. Germline lookup yields CDR1 SGHVS and CDR2 FNYEAQ. This chain's CDR3 is CASSSYSGIATDTQYF. The CDR3 region has the DNA TGTGCCAGCAGCTCCTATAGCGGGATAGCAACAGATACGCAGTATTTT.

This chain links TRBV5-6 with TRBJ1-5, with D tentatively TRBD1 (6 bases). The CDR3 spans 17 residues. Deletions cut 4 bases from V and 0 bases from J, with 17 bases between. The V gene's germline CDR1 is SGHDT and CDR2 YYEEEE. The CDR3: CASSRTGTIYSNQPQHF. CDR3 DNA sequence: TGTGCCAGCAGCCGAACCGGGACAATCTATAGCAATCAGCCCCAGCATTTT.